The 24 T cell receptor beta chains below come from one sample, sequenced in a study of a mutant IDH1 vaccine in newly diagnosed glioma. Described time point: week 47, end of study. Vaccinated patients received 300 ug of mutant IDH1 20-mer peptide per dose, with topical imiquimod. Profiling relied on immunoSEQ multiplex PCR, and the TCRdb table lists in-frame clones only, not all of them. The table has some 38,000 clones, 60% to 75% seen once. These receptors lack a known antigen. The sequenced sample was PBMCs, obtained from a glioma patient whose treatment included an IDH1 peptide vaccine. These receptors all come from a man aged 35-49 years with glioma.

The CDR3 region is CAWDRGLDQETQYF. In nucleotides, the CDR3 is TGTGCCTGGGACAGGGGGCTGGACCAAGAGACCCAGTACTTC. The chain uses TRBV30 and TRBJ2-5; 10 positions agree with TRBD1. After removal of 5 bases from V and 0 bases from J, the junction contained 3 bases not matched to a gene. This CDR3 comprises 14 residues. In germline, CDR1 is GTSNPN, CDR2 SVGIG (reference sequence).

This clone appeared once. V usage is TRBV5-8 and J usage is TRBJ1-5; D might be TRBD1 (5 bases). The CDR3 is 16 residues long. Germline V gene data show CDR1 as SGHTS and CDR2 as YDEGEE. V was trimmed by 7 bases and J by 2 bases, leaving 19 bases between them. CDR3 loop: CASEASRGRGNQPQHF. CDR3 nucleotide sequence: TGTGCCAGCGAAGCTTCGAGGGGAAGGGGCAATCAGCCCCAGCATTTT.

The table lists this clone with a count of one. The chain couples TRBV19 to TRBJ1-5; D not resolved. Germline CDR1 reads LNHDA; CDR2 reads SQIVND (reference sequence). The CDR3 is made up of 15 amino acids. Trimming took 7 bases from V and 0 from J, leaving 13 bases between them. DNA for the CDR3: TGTGCCAGTACGATCAGCGGTTATAGCAATCAGCCCCAGCATTTT. Its protein is CASTISGYSNQPQHF.

The chain uses TRBV11-2 and TRBJ2-4; D gene unclear. The CDR3 length is 11 residues. V lost 0 bases, J lost 8 bases, and 2 bases lay in between. Germline V gene data show CDR1 as SGHAT and CDR2 as FQNNGV. The CDR3 nucleotides are TGTGCCAGCAGCTTAGAGGACATTCAGTACTTC. Residues: CASSLEDIQYF.

The chain joins TRBV7-2 to TRBJ1-4, with D uncertain. V was cut by 4 bases and J by 3 bases, with 24 bases left in between. This CDR3 has 19 residues. Germline values: CDR1 SGHTA, CDR2 FQGNSA. The CDR3 DNA sequence: TGTGCCAGCAGCTCCCAACCCCCCAGACTCGTCGCATCTAATGAAAAACTGTTTTTT. Protein sequence: CASSSQPPRLVASNEKLFF.

The chain recombines TRBV9 with TRBJ1-3, with D hard to call. V lost 2 bases and J lost 4, with 22 bases in between. The CDR3 totals 18 residues. Germline assignment: CDR1 SGDLS and CDR2 YYNGEE. The CDR3 DNA sequence: TGTGCCAGCAGCGTGGGAAGAGAGTCTGCCTCGAGAGGAAACACCATATATTTT. It specifies CASSVGRESASRGNTIYF.

The chain employs TRBV30 and TRBJ1-2; TRBD1 agrees at 9 bases. The CDR3 extends over 13 amino acids. Germline CDR1 reads GTSNPN; CDR2 reads SVGIG (reference sequence). Trimming removed 0 bases from V and 10 bases from J; junction bases left unmatched: 6. Written as DNA, the CDR3 is TGTGCCTGGAGTGTATCGGGACAGGGATACTACACCTTC. Its protein is CAWSVSGQGYYTF.

This clone was detected a few times. The J gene is TRBJ1-2, the V gene TRBV5-4; D call uncertain. Looked up from germline, CDR1 is SGHNT and CDR2 is YYREEE (reference sequence). This CDR3 region has 14 residues. The ends were cut back, 5 bases at V and 6 bases at J, with 17 bases in the middle. The DNA of the CDR3 is TGTGCCAGCAGGTCTTGGAGAGCCCAAAATGGCTACACCTTC. As protein: CASRSWRAQNGYTF.

The chain links TRBV5-1 to TRBJ2-6, with 9 bases that match TRBD1. V shed 3 bases and J 1 base; nucleotides not matched to a gene: 5. Per germline, CDR1 SGHRS and CDR2 YFSETQ. The CDR3 length is 17 residues. CDR3 DNA: TGCGCCAGCAGCTGGGCCGGGACAGGGTCTGGGGCCAACGTCCTGACTTTC. Its translation: CASSWAGTGSGANVLTF.

J is TRBJ2-5 and V is TRBV7-2; 8 bases line up with TRBD1. The trim removed 4 bases at V and 5 bases at J, leaving 6 bases unmatched. From germline, CDR1 is SGHTA and CDR2 FQGNSA. The CDR3 consists of 14 residues. The CDR3 DNA follows: TGTGCCAGCAGCTACCGACAGGGGCGGGAGACCCAGTACTTC. Its protein is CASSYRQGRETQYF.

In its sample, this clone was seen a few times. This chain uses TRBV28 with TRBJ1-2, with 7 bases matching TRBD1. CDR3 size: 18 residues. The germline gives CDR1 MDHEN, CDR2 SYDVKM. The V gene end was trimmed by 2 bases and the J gene end by 8 bases; junction bases not matched to a gene: 20. The CDR3 region has the DNA TGTGCCAGCAGTTTAGTCCAACTGTTCTTCGACAGGGCCGGCGGCTACACCTTC. Protein: CASSLVQLFFDRAGGYTF.

This clone has only a few counts. The rearrangement uses TRBV4-1 and TRBJ1-1; D remains unclear. Germline V lookup: CDR1 MGHRA, CDR2 YSYEKL. The CDR3 loop spans 15 amino acids. With 0 bases removed from V and 7 bases from J, the gap between germline ends came to 15 bases. The CDR3 region has the DNA TGCGCCAGCAGCCAAGAGGTTAGTGGTTTCAGTGAAGCTTTCTTT. It translates to CASSQEVSGFSEAFF.

The chain combines TRBV6-5 with TRBJ2-2; D gene uncertain. Trimming removed 5 bases at V and 4 bases at J, with 11 bases between. CDR1 and CDR2 from the germline V gene are MNHEY and SVGAGI. The CDR3 totals 14 residues. In nucleotides, the CDR3 is TGTGCCAGCAGTAACACACAGAGCACCGGGGAGCTGTTTTTT. Translation gives CASSNTQSTGELFF.

V is TRBV28 and J is TRBJ2-3; 7 bases match TRBD1. Germline V CDR1 and CDR2: MDHEN, SYDVKM. J gave up 0 bases and V 5 bases, and 8 bases lay outside the gene matches. This CDR3 spans 16 amino acids. The CDR3 reads CASSDRDRPSTDTQYF. CDR3 in DNA: TGTGCCAGCAGTGACCGGGACAGACCTAGCACAGATACGCAGTATTTT.

The rearrangement joins TRBV25-1 to TRBJ2-1; TRBD2 aligns across 7 bases. Germline-derived CDR1 and CDR2 are MGHDK and SYGVNS. V shed 3 bases and J 5 bases; nucleotides not matched to a gene: 7. The CDR3 has 15 amino acids. CDR3 in amino acids: CASSDLGGDHNEQFF. CDR3 bases: TGTGCCAGCAGTGATCTGGGGGGGGACCACAATGAGCAGTTCTTC.

This chain links TRBV6-5 with TRBJ2-7; TRBD1 aligns across 9 bases. The CDR3 has 15 amino acids. The V and J ends lost 5 bases and 2 bases, in that order; junction bases with no gene match: 7. The germline V gene has CDR1 MNHEY and CDR2 SVGAGI. The CDR3 loop is CASSIGTGTPYEQYF. The CDR3 DNA follows: TGTGCCAGCAGTATAGGGACAGGGACCCCCTACGAGCAGTACTTC.

The rearrangement links TRBV11-3 to TRBJ2-1; 10 bases are a match to TRBD2. This CDR3 comprises 15 residues. V was clipped by 5 bases and J by 6 bases; unmatched bases: 7. In germline, CDR1 is SGHNT, CDR2 YENEEA. CDR3 DNA sequence: TGTGCCAGCAGCCCGAGCGGGAGGGCCTTCAATGAGCAGTTCTTC. It codes for CASSPSGRAFNEQFF.

The chain carries TRBV6-1 and TRBJ2-7; TRBD1 matches 9 bases. The junction had 11 bases not matched to a gene; V was cut back by 8 bases and J by 6 bases. The CDR3 spans 14 residues. Germline assignment: CDR1 MNHNS and CDR2 SASEGT. The CDR3 sequence: CASGASGTGSEQYF. CDR3 coding DNA: TGTGCCAGCGGAGCTTCCGGGACAGGGAGCGAGCAGTACTTC.

A few counts support this clone. This chain uses TRBV2 with TRBJ2-3; TRBD2 matches 9 bases. The CDR3 totals 17 residues. V was clipped by 7 bases and J by 3 bases; unmatched bases: 14. Germline loops: CDR1 SNHLY, CDR2 FYNNEI. CDR3 sequence: CASTSTLVAGVTDTQYF. Here the CDR3 DNA reads TGTGCCAGCACCTCTACCCTGGTAGCGGGAGTTACAGATACGCAGTATTTT. Filled out from reference TRBV2 and TRBJ2-3, the complete variable domain reads EPEVTQTPSHQVTQMGQEVILRCVPISNHLYFYWYRQILGQKVEFLVSFYNNEISEKSEIFDDQFSVERPDGSNFTLKIRSTKLEDSAMYFCASTSTLVAGVTDTQYFGPGTRLTVL.

The rearrangement links TRBV11-3 to TRBJ2-3, with 8 positions matching TRBD2. The J segment lost 4 bases and the V segment lost 5 bases, leaving 5 bases of the junction unmatched. Germline CDR1 reads SGHNT; CDR2 reads YENEEA. The CDR3 contains 14 residues. CDR3 sequence (DNA): TGTGCCAGCAGCCCCCCGGGGGGGGCAGATACGCAGTATTTT. This gives the protein CASSPPGGADTQYF.

The chain links TRBV6-1 to TRBJ2-3, with 7 bases that match TRBD1. The CDR3 length is 14 residues. After removal of 3 bases from V and 4 bases from J, the junction contained 4 bases not matched to a gene. Looked up from germline, CDR1 is MNHNS and CDR2 is SASEGT. CDR3 sequence reads: CASSEGTESDTQYF. DNA of the CDR3: TGTGCCAGCAGTGAGGGGACAGAGTCAGATACGCAGTATTTT.

The rearrangement uses TRBV4-1 and TRBJ2-2; D gene unclear. The CDR3 has 13 amino acids. Germline loops: CDR1 MGHRA, CDR2 YSYEKL. Trimming left V 6 bases short and J 2 bases short, with 7 bases between. CDR3 amino acids: CASSPENTGELFF. The CDR3 DNA follows: TGCGCCAGCAGTCCCGAAAACACCGGGGAGCTGTTTTTT.

The rearrangement joins TRBV19 to TRBJ2-2, with TRBD1 identical over 9 bases. This CDR3 has 16 residues. Trimming took 5 bases from V and 4 from J; bases not matched to a gene: 8. The germline gives CDR1 LNHDA, CDR2 SQIVND (reference sequence). As DNA, the CDR3 is TGTGCCAGTAGTGGGGGGACAGGGAAGTCCACCGGGGAGCTGTTTTTT. This sequence encodes CASSGGTGKSTGELFF.

This clone was seen once. The chain has TRBV29-1 and TRBJ2-1; the match to TRBD2 covers 8 bases. With V trimmed by 7 bases and J by 5 bases, 4 bases remained unmatched. Germline lookup yields CDR1 SQVTM and CDR2 ANQGSEA. CDR3 length: 12 residues. The CDR3 sequence is CSAGTRHNEQFF. The CDR3, as DNA: TGCAGCGCCGGGACTAGGCACAATGAGCAGTTCTTC.